This note documents a single T cell receptor beta chain sequence. Its matching antigen is unknown. Germline V gives CDR1 SEHNR, CDR2 FQNEAQ (reference sequence). Trimming took 5 bases from V and 9 from J, leaving 20 bases between them. This CDR3 has 15 residues. Template material for amplifying TCR beta CDR3 regions consisted of RNA transcripts. TCR CDR3 regions were first amplified by RT-PCR with HTBI primers. TCRdb itself ran the multiplex PCR reads through MiXCR, one entry per CDR3 protein. Of hundreds of thousands of distinct CDR3 sequences listed, 14% were seen once; the top ten hold 10% to 13%. This sample stems from a study of T cells in Graves' hyperthyroidism and ophthalmopathy. Study-level points and caveats: Onset of ophthalmopathy came a median 6.5 months after the model predicted it.

Thyroid ultrasound, orbital computed tomography, clinical symptoms, and serum thyroxine and TRAb underpinned diagnoses. PBMCs were collected from a roughly 10 ml volume of fresh peripheral blood. The source of this sequence is a woman under 30 with Graves' hyperthyroidism. The sequenced material came from blood. This chain connects TRBV7-9 to TRBJ1-5, with D possibly TRBD1 on 5 matching bases. Here the CDR3 reads CASSPQEGPIAPQHF. The CDR3 bases are TGTGCCAGCAGCCCCCAGGAGGGACCCATTGCGCCCCAGCATTTT.